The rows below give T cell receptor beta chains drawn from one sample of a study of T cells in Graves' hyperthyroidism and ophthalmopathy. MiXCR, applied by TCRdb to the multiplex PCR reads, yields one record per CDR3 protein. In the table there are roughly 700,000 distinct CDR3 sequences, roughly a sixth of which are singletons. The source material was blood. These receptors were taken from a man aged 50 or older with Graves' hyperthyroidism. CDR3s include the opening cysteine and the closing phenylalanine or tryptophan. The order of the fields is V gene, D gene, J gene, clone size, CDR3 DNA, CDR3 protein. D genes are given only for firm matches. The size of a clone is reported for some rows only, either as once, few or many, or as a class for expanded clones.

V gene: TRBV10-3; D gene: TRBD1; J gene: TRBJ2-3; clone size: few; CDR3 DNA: TGTGCCATCAGGCCGGGACAGGGGACAGATACGCAGTATTTT; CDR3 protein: CAIRPGQGTDTQYF
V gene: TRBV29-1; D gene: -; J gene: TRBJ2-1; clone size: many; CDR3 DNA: TGCAGCGTTGCCCAGGGGTACAATGAGCAGTTCTTC; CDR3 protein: CSVAQGYNEQFF
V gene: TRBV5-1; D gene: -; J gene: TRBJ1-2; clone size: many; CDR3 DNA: TGCGCCAGCAGCCTTATGACATCTAACTATGGCTACACCTTC; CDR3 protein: CASSLMTSNYGYTF
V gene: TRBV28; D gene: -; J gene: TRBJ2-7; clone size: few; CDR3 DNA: TGTGCCACCTGCGTCGCCGGGGCCCACGAGCAGTACTTC; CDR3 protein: CATCVAGAHEQYF
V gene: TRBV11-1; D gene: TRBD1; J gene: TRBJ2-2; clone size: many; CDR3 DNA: TGTGCCAGCAGCTTACAGGGGGCGCAGGACACCGGGGAGCTGTTTTTT; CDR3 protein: CASSLQGAQDTGELFF
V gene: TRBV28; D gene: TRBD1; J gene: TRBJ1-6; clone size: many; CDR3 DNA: TGTGCCAGCAGCTCAGGGGGGGGTGTGTCACCCCTCCACTTT; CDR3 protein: CASSSGGGVSPLHF
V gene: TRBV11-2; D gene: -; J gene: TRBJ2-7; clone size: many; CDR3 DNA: TGTGCCAGCAGCTCATCTCCTAGCGCGTCCTACGAGCAGTACTTC; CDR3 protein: CASSSSPSASYEQYF
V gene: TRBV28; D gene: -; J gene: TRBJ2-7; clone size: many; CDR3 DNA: TGTGCCAGCAGTTTAAATGCGAGACAGGCCTACGAGCAGTACTTC; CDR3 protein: CASSLNARQAYEQYF
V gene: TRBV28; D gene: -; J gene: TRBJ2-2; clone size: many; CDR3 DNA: TGTGCCAGCAGTTTCGACACACTCGGGGAGCTGTTTTTT; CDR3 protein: CASSFDTLGELFF
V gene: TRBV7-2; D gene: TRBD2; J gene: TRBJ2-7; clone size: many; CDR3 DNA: TGTGCCAGCAGCTTAGCGGGAGGGGAGATCTACGAGCAGTACTTC; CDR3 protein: CASSLAGGEIYEQYF
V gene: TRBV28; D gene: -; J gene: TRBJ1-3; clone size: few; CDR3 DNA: TGTGCCAGCAGTGAGGTATCCTCTGGAAACACCATATATTTT; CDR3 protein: CASSEVSSGNTIYF
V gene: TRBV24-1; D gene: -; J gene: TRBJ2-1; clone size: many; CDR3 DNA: TGTGCCACCAGTGACCCCCTACAGGTCGGGTCCTACAATGAGCAGTTCTTC; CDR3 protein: CATSDPLQVGSYNEQFF
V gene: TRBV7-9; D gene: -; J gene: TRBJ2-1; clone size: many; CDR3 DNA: TGTGCCAGCAGCTTAAGAGGGTCGAGTGAGCAGTTCTTC; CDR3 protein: CASSLRGSSEQFF
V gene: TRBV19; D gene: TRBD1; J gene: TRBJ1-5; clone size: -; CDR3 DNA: TGTGCCAGTAGTGCCAGGGGGCCTCAGCCCCAGCATTTT; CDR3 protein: CASSARGPQPQHF
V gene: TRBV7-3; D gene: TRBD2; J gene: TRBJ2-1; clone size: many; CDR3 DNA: TGTGCCAGCAGCTCCGGGAGGGCCGGGTACAATGAGCAGTTCTTC; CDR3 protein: CASSSGRAGYNEQFF
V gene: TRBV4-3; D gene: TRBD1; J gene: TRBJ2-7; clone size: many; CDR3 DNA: TGCGCCAGCAGCCTAGTACAGGGGGAGTCCTACGAGCAGTACTTC; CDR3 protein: CASSLVQGESYEQYF
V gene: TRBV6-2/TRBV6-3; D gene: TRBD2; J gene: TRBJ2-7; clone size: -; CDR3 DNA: TGTGCCAGCAAAACGACTAGCGGGAGGTCTAGCTCCTACGAGCAGTACTTC; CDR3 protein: CASKTTSGRSSSYEQYF
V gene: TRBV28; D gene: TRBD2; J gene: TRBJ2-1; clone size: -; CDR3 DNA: TGTGCCAGCAGAACCGGTCCGATGGCTAGCGGGAGGGAATTCTTC; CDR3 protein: CASRTGPMASGREFF
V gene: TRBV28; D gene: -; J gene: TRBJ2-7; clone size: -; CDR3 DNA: TGTGCCAGCAGCAAGAACTACGAGCAGTACTTC; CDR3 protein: CASSKNYEQYF
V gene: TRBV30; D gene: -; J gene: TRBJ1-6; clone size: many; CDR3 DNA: TGTGCCTGGAGCGGGCAGGGAGGGTCACCCCTCCACTTT; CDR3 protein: CAWSGQGGSPLHF
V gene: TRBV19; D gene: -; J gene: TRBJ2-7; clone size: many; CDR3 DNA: TGTGCCAGTAGTACAGTATCGTCTCCGACCTACGAGCAGTACTTC; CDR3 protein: CASSTVSSPTYEQYF
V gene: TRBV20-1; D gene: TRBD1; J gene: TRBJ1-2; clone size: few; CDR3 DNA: TGCAGTGCTAAAGAGACAGGGGCTAACTATGGCTACACCTTC; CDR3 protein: CSAKETGANYGYTF
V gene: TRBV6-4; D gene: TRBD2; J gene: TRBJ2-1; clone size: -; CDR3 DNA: TGTGCCAGTCACAACCGGGACTACCCCTACAATGAGCAGTTCTTC; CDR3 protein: CASHNRDYPYNEQFF
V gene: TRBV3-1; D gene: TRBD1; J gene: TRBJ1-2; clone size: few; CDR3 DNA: TGTGCCAGCAGCCAGGGGGACAGGGGGCGAGGCTACACCTTC; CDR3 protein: CASSQGDRGRGYTF
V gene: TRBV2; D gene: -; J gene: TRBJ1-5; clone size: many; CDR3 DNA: TGTGCCAGCACCCAACAAGGGGGACTTAATAGCAATCAGCCCCAGCATTTT; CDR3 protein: CASTQQGGLNSNQPQHF
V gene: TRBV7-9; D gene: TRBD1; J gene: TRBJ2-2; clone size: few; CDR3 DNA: TGTGCCAGCAGCGACCGGGACAGGGTGAACACCGGGGAGCTGTTTTTT; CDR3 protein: CASSDRDRVNTGELFF
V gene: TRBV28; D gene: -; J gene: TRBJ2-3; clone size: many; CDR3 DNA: TGTGCCAGCAGTTTATTAGATTTTTCGGGGGATACGCAGTATTTT; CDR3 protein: CASSLLDFSGDTQYF
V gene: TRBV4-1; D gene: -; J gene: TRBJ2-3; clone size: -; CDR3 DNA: TGCGCCAGCAGCCAAAACAGGGCTAGCACAGATACGCAGTATTTT; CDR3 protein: CASSQNRASTDTQYF
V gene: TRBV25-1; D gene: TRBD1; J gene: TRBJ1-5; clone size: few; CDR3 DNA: TGTGCCAGCAGTCCCTCCGGACAGGGCGGACGTCAGCCCCAGCATTTT; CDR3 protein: CASSPSGQGGRQPQHF
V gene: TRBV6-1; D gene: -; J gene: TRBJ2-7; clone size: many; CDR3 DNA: TGTGCCAGCAGTGAAGAGGCTCCCTACGAGCAGTACTTC; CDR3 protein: CASSEEAPYEQYF
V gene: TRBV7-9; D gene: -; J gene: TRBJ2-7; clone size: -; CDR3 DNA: TGTGCCAGCAGCCCGCTGAGGGGCTGGGAGCAGTACTTC; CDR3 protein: CASSPLRGWEQYF
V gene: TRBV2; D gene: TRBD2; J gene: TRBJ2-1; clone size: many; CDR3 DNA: TGTGCCAGCAGTGATGAGGGGGTAGCGGGATTTGCCTACAATGAGCAGTTCTTC; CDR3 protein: CASSDEGVAGFAYNEQFF
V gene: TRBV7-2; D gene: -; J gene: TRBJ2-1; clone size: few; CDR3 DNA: TGTGCCAGCAGCTTCCCAGCCGATGAGCAGTTCTTC; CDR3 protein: CASSFPADEQFF
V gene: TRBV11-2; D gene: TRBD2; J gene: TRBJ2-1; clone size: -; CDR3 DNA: TGTGCCAGCAGCCACCATATAGCGGGGGGTTCCTACAATGAGCAGTTCTTC; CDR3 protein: CASSHHIAGGSYNEQFF
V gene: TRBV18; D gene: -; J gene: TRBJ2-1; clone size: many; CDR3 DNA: TGTGCCAGCTCACCGGGTTCAGCGGAAAATGAGCAGTTCTTC; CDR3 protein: CASSPGSAENEQFF
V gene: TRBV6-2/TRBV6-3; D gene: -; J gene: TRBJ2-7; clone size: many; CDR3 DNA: TGTGCCAGCAGTTACGTCGCTCGGGAGCAGTACTTC; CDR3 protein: CASSYVAREQYF
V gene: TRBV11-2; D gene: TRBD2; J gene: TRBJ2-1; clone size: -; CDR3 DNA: TGTGCCAGCAGCTCGGGGACTAGCGGGAGAGGGGGCTACAATGAGCAGTTCTTC; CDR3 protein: CASSSGTSGRGGYNEQFF
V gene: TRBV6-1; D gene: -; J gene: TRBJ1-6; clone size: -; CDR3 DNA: TGTGCCAGCAGTGAAGCGTCTAGAAGGGGATCGAATTCACCCCTCCACTTT; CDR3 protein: CASSEASRRGSNSPLHF
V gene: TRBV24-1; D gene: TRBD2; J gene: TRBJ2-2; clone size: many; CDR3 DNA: TGTGCCACCAGTGATTTCGGTACTAGCGGGACCGGGGAGCTGTTTTTT; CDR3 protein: CATSDFGTSGTGELFF
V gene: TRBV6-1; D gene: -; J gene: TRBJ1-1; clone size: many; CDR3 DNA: TGTGCCAGCAAACCCCAGCAGGGAATGAACACTGAAGCTTTCTTT; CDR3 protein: CASKPQQGMNTEAFF
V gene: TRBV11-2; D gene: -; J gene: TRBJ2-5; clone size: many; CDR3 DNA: TGTGCCAGCAGCCCCCGTAGGACAGCGGAGACCCAGTACTTC; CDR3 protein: CASSPRRTAETQYF
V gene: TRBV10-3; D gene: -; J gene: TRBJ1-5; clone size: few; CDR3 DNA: TGTGCCATCAGTGAGCCAGATAGCAATCAGCCCCAGCATTTT; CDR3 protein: CAISEPDSNQPQHF
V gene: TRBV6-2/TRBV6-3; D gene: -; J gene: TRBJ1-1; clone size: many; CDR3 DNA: TGTGCCAGCAGTTACTCGGAGGGGCGGAACACTGAAGCTTTCTTT; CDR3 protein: CASSYSEGRNTEAFF
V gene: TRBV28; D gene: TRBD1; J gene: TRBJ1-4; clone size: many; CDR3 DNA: TGTGCCAGCAGTTTAAGACAGGGGTGGGAAAAACTGTTTTTT; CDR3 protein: CASSLRQGWEKLFF
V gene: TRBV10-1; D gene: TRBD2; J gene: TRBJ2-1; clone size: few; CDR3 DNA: TGCGCCAGCAGTGATTCCAGGGTGCCCGAAACTAGCGGGAGATACTACAATGAGCAGTTCTTC; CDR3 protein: CASSDSRVPETSGRYYNEQFF
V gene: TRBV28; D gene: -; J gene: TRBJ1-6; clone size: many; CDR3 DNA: TGTGCCAGCAGACTGGGGACACTGAGTAATTCACCCCTCCACTTT; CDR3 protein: CASRLGTLSNSPLHF
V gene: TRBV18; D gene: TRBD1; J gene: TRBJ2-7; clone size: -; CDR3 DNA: TGTGCCAGCTCACCACCGTCCGGGACAGCATCCTACGAGCAGTACTTC; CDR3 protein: CASSPPSGTASYEQYF
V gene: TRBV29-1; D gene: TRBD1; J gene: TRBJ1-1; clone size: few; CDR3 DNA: TGCAGCGTTGGCAGGGGGGACACCGAAGCTTTCTTT; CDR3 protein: CSVGRGDTEAFF
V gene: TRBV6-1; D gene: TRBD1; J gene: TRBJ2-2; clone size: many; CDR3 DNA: TGTGCCAGCAGTTATTCCGGGACAGGGCGAACCGGGGAGCTGTTTTTT; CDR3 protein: CASSYSGTGRTGELFF
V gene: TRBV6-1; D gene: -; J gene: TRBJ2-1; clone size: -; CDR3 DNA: TGTGCCAGCAGGACCAGGGGCCCCGTGATCAATGAGCAGTTCTTC; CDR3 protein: CASRTRGPVINEQFF